The rows below give T cell receptor beta chains drawn from one sample of a study of blood T cells in healthy people across ages. TCRdb passed the 5' RACE reads through MiXCR, listing each CDR3 protein once. The sample yields 1.8 million or so distinct CDR3 sequences, about two fifths seen once. Sequenced material: blood. The receptors originated from a human donor in good health. CDR3s leave out the opening cysteine and the closing phenylalanine or tryptophan.

v_gene	j_gene	CDR3aa
TRBV7-2	TRBJ2-7	ASSWSGQGYEQY
TRBV9	TRBJ2-2	ASTTGGKQSAGELF
TRBV5-1	TRBJ2-6	ASSLRRASGGNVLT
TRBV28	TRBJ2-5	ASSLSVSGGRRETQY
TRBV30	TRBJ1-2	AWTGFYGYT
TRBV29-1	TRBJ1-2	SVEDHSGEAHGYT
TRBV4-1	TRBJ2-4	ASSHRLTSGGQNIQY
TRBV7-9	TRBJ1-2	ASSLPGQGAGGGYT
TRBV5-5	TRBJ2-5	ASSWDSGKQTQY
TRBV10-3	TRBJ1-2	AISETEHGYGYT